The T cell receptor beta chain described here comes from a study of blood T cell repertoires in COVID-19. In the study's own analysis: Nucleated cell counts were estimated from reference gene primer amplification. The method was immunoSEQ multiplex PCR; TCRdb's version includes in-frame clones alone and lacks a portion of them. From that table come the V and J calls and clone size; the DNA was used to work out D and trimming. The table shows 200,000 to 250,000 clones, with roughly 87% occurring only once. V dropped 0 bases and J dropped 4 bases, with 13 bases sitting between them. CDR3 length equals 16 residues.

Specimen: PBMCs or T cells enriched from blood (not recorded which). The clonotype comes from a young man in a cohort exposed to, infected with or recovered from COVID-19 (not recorded which). This chain links TRBV23-1 with TRBJ2-1, with D tentatively TRBD2 (6 bases). TRBV23-1 belongs to the ORF category, with a function that is uncertain. CDR3 in DNA: TGCGCCAGCAGTCAATCCATCAGCGGGTCTTACAATGAGCAGTTCTTC. Its translation is CASSQSISGSYNEQFF.